The T cell receptor (beta chain) described here comes from a study of cytomegalovirus exposure and HLA in healthy donors. There are many counts of this clone. Sequence at one end of the junction differs from germline and may be a read error. CDR1 is SSHAT, CDR2 FNYEAQ, per germline (reference sequence). The CDR3 consists of 14 residues. The PCR used 60 Vbeta and 13 Jbeta primers. Profiled with immunoSEQ multiplex PCR; TCRdb holds only in-frame clones, not every one. The repertoire holds about 82,000 clones, with about 77% as singletons. V usage is TRBV7-7 and J usage is TRBJ2-6; 7 bases match TRBD1. The origin of this receptor is a man over 45 in good health and CMV-seronegative. The specimen was PBMCs. The CDR3 reads CASSLDRGGGVLTF. For the CDR3, the DNA is TGTGCTAGCAGCTTAGACAGAGGGGGCGGTGTCCTGACTTTC.